A single sample gave rise to the 6 T cell receptor beta chains below, sequenced in a study of spatial heterogeneity in lung cancer. No antigen has been assigned to these receptors. Findings of the study overall: Tracking of tumor mutation counts was seen in expanded intratumoral alpha and beta TCR counts.

TCRdb reprocessed the 5' RACE reads with MiXCR, giving one entry per CDR3 protein. The sample shows roughly 18,000 distinct CDR3 sequences, approximately 9.6% of them seen only once. As to time point: sample taken at primary tumor resection. The sequences come from lung tumor tissue, collected at surgery. These receptors came from a female donor with early-stage non-small cell lung cancer.

This clonotype was picked up many times. With the library built for alpha chains, this beta chain is off target and its frequency is not meaningful. The chain's CDR3 is CASSDAQGADGYTF. For the CDR3, the DNA is TGTGCCAGCAGCGATGCACAGGGGGCGGATGGCTACACCTTC. V is TRBV7-2 and J is TRBJ1-2; the match to TRBD1 covers 9 bases. V gave up 5 bases and J gave up 6 bases; unmatched junction bases: 7. CDR3 length: 14 residues. Germline-derived CDR1 and CDR2 are SGHTA and FQGNSA.

This clonotype has at least ten counts. Because the library targeted alpha chains, this beta chain is an off-target read whose size means little. V and J are TRBV12-3 or TRBV12-4 and TRBJ1-6; D call uncertain. Deletions cut 4 bases from V and 0 bases from J, with 7 bases between. The CDR3 runs to 15 residues. This chain's CDR3 is CASSSGSSYNSPLHF. CDR3 DNA sequence: TGTGCCAGCAGTTCCGGTTCCTCCTATAATTCACCCCTCCACTTT.

In its sample, this clonotype was seen many times. A library made for alpha chains picked up this beta chain off target, so its size means little. The V call is TRBV11-2, the J call TRBJ2-5; D not certain. CDR3 length equals 14 residues. Germline V gene data show CDR1 as SGHAT and CDR2 as FQNNGV. V was pared by 5 bases and J by 1 base, with 11 bases between. The CDR3 region is CASSPPAGQETQYF. DNA for the CDR3: TGTGCCAGCAGCCCCCCGGCAGGCCAAGAGACCCAGTACTTC.

This clonotype is medium-sized in the sample. This beta chain represents an off-target read in a library built for alpha chains; its size is of limited meaning. V usage is TRBV7-6 and J usage is TRBJ2-3; 10 nucleotides match TRBD2. Trimming at V came to 5 bases and at J to 6 bases, leaving 11 bases not matched to a gene. The germline V gene has CDR1 SGHVS and CDR2 FNYEAQ. This CDR3 contains 16 residues. The CDR3 here is CASSATPGLASDTQYF. For the CDR3, the DNA is TGTGCCAGCAGCGCGACTCCGGGACTAGCGTCGGATACGCAGTATTTT.

For this clonotype: Because this beta chain is a stray read in a library intended to capture alpha chains, its abundance should not be given much weight. The J gene is TRBJ2-3, the V gene TRBV20-1; the match to TRBD2 covers 11 bases. CDR3 size: 16 residues. The germline gives CDR1 DFQATT, CDR2 SNEGSKA (reference sequence). Trimming at V came to 6 bases and at J to 1 base, leaving 9 bases not matched to a gene. The CDR3 DNA is TGCAGTGCCTCACCCTTTAGCGGGGGGGGCACAGATACGCAGTATTTT. Protein sequence: CSASPFSGGGTDTQYF.

The table lists this clonotype with many counts. This beta chain is an unintended read in a library built for alpha chains; its size means little. V is TRBV12-3 or TRBV12-4 and J is TRBJ2-1; D could derive from TRBD1 or TRBD2 (5 bases each). V was trimmed by 7 bases and J by 0 bases, leaving 7 bases between them. CDR3 length: 13 amino acids. The CDR3 region has the DNA TGTGCCAGCACTGGGGGCTCCTACAATGAGCAGTTCTTC. Translated: CASTGGSYNEQFF.